This T cell receptor beta chain was captured by sequencing in a study of blood T cells in healthy people across ages. Study-wide points: Versus aged donors, long-lived donors had higher diversity and more naive CD4+ cells. Roughly linear age-related decline in beta diversity appeared, significant by age roughly 40.

The V gene's germline CDR1 is SEHNR and CDR2 FQNEAQ (reference sequence). The V gene lost 5 bases and the J gene lost 10 bases, with 14 bases spanning the gap. The CDR3 covers 13 residues. With respect to this clonotype: As yet, its antigen is unknown.

For the second PCR, which ran for about 6 to 11 cycles, a sample-barcoded 5' primer and a J-beta primer mix were used. TCRdb re-called the 5' RACE reads with MiXCR, one entry per CDR3 protein. The top ten hold approximately 2.1% of the sample, which has roughly 2 million distinct CDR3 sequences, around 50% seen once. Every donor provided ten milliliters of peripheral blood. This receptor was taken from a woman in her 40s in good health. The V and J genes are TRBV7-9 and TRBJ1-4, with D unclear. Input material: blood. CDR3 sequence: CASSLLIDGKLFF. The DNA for the CDR3 is TGTGCCAGCAGCCTCCTTATCGATGGAAAACTGTTTTTT.